This TCR beta chain was retrieved from a study of blood T cell repertoires in COVID-19. Whole-study context: The United States, Italy and Spain provided the acute and convalescent COVID-19 samples. The cDNA or gDNA used as material had been derived from T cells, B-cell-depleted T cells, or PBMCs.

Clones were sequenced by immunoSEQ multiplex PCR, and TCRdb holds only the in-frame ones, with some missing. The repertoire holds 100,000 or so clones, with approximately 87% as singletons. This CDR3 is 14 amino acids long. Germline CDR1 is SQVTM and CDR2 is ANQGSEA. Trimming left V 4 bases short and J 4 bases short, with 16 bases between. The rearrangement joins TRBV29-1 to TRBJ1-1, with D possibly being TRBD1 (6 bases). This receptor was identified in a woman aged 25 to 45 with acute or convalescent COVID-19. What was sequenced was peripheral blood. In DNA form, the CDR3 reads TGCAGCGTTGGAGTGGGTCAAGGGGGCACTGAAGCTTTCTTT. Its translation: CSVGVGQGGTEAFF. Looking up the rest from reference TRBV29-1 and TRBJ1-1 gives the full variable domain: SAVISQKPSRDICQRGTSLTIQCQVDSQVTMMFWYRQQPGQSLTLIATANQGSEATYESGFVIDKFPISRPNLTFSTLTVSNMSPEDSSIYLCSVGVGQGGTEAFFGQGTRLTVV.